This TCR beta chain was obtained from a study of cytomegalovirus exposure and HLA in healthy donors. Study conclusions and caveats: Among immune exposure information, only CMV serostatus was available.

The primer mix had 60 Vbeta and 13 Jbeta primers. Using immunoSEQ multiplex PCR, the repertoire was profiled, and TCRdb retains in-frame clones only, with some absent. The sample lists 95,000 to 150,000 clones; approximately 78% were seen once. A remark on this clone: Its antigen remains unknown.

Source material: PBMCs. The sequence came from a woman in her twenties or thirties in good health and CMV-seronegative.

The CDR3: CASSQLATSTDTQYF. CDR3 coding DNA: TGTGCCAGCAGCCAACTAGCCACAAGCACAGATACGCAGTATTTT. This chain links TRBV14 with TRBJ2-3; a possible D gene is TRBD2 (5 bases). The CDR3 consists of 15 residues. Germline V gives CDR1 SGHDN, CDR2 FVKESK. The V and J ends lost 2 bases and 0 bases respectively, with 9 bases between them.